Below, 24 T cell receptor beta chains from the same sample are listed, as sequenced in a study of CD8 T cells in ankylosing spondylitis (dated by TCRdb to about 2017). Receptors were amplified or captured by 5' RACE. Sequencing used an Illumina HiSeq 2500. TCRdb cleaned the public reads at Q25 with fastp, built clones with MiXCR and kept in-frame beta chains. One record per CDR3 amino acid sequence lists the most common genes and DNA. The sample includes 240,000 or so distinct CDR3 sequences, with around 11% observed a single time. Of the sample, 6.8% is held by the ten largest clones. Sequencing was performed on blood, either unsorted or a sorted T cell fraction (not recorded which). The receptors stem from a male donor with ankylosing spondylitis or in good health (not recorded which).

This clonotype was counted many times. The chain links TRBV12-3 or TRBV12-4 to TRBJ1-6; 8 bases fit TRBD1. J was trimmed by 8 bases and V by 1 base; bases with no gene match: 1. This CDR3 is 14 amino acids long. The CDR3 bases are TGTGCCAGCAGTTTAGGACAGGGGTATTCACCCCTCCACTTT. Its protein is CASSLGQGYSPLHF.

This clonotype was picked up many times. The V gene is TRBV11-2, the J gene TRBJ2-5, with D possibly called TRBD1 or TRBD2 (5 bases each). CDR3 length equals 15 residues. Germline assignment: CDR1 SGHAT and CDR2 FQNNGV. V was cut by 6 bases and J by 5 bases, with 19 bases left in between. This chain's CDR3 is CASRVPGRRHETQYF. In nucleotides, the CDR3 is TGTGCCAGCAGAGTTCCGGGACGGCGTCATGAGACCCAGTACTTC.

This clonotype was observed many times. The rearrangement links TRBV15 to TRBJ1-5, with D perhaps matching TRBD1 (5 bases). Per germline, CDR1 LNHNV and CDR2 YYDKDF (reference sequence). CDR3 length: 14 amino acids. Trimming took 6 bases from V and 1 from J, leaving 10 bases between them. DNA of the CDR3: TGTGCCACCAGTTTGGGACGCAGCAATCAGCCCCAGCATTTT. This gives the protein CATSLGRSNQPQHF.

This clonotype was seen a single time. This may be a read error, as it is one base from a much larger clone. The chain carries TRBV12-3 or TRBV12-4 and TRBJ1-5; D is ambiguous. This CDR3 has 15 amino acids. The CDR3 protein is CGSSHGGQSNQPQHF. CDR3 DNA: TGTGGCAGCAGTCACGGAGGGCAGAGCAATCAGCCCCAGCATTTT.

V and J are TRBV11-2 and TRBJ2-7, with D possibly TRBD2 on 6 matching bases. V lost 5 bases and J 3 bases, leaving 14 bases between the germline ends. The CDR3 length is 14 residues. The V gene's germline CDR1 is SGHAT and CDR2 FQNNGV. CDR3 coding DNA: TGTGCCAGCAGCCTCGGGGGTCAGGACTACGAGCAGTACTTC. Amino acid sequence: CASSLGGQDYEQYF.

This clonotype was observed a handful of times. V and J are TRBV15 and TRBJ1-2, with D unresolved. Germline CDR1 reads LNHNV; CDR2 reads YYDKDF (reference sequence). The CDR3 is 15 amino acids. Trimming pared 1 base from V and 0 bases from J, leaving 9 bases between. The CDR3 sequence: CATSRGSEPNYGYTF. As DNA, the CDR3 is TGTGCCACCAGCAGAGGGTCAGAGCCTAACTATGGCTACACCTTC.

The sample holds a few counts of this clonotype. The CDR3 nucleotides are TGTGCCAGCAGCTTCGGACTGGGGAAGGAGCCCCAGCATTTT. Residues: CASSFGLGKEPQHF. The V call is TRBV7-6, the J call TRBJ1-5; D is unresolved. Germline CDR1 reads SGHVS; CDR2 reads FNYEAQ. This CDR3 is 14 amino acids long. V lost 3 bases to trimming and J lost 8 bases, with 14 bases between them. The full variable domain, its missing parts supplied by reference TRBV7-6 and TRBJ1-5, is GAGVSQSPRYKVTKRGQDVALRCDPISGHVSLYWYRQALGQGPEFLTYFNYEAQQDKSGLPNDRFSAERPEGSISTLTIQRTEQRDSAMYRCASSFGLGKEPQHFGDGTRLSIL.

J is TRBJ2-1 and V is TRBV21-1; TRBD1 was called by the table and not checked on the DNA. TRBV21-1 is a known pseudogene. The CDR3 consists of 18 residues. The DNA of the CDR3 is TGTGCCAGCAGCAGGATTGGACAGAAATTGTGCTCCTACAATGAGCAGTTCTTC. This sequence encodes CASSRIGQKLCSYNEQFF.

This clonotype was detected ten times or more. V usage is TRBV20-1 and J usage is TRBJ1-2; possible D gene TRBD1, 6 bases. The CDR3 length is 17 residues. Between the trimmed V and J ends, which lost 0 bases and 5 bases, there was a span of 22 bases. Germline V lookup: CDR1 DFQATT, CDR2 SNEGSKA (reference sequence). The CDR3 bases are TGCAGTGCTAGAGATTCCCTCCAGACAGGATCAAGTTATGGCTACACCTTC. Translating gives CSARDSLQTGSSYGYTF.

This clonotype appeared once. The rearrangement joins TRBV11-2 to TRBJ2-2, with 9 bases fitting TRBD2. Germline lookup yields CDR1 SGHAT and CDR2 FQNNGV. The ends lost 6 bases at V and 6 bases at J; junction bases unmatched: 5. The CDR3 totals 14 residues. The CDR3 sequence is CASSSGSSAGELFF. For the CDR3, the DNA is TGTGCCAGCAGTAGCGGGAGTAGCGCCGGGGAGCTGTTTTTT.

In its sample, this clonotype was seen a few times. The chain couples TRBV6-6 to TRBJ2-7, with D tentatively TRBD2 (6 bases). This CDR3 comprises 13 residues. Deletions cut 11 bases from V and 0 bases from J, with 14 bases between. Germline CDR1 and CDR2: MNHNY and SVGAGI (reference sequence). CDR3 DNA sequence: TGTGCCTCCACGGCCGGGAGCTCCTACGAGCAGTACTTC. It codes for CASTAGSSYEQYF.

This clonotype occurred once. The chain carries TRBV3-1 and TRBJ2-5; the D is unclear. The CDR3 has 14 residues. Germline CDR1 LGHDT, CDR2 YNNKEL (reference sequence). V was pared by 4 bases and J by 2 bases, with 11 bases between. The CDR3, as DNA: TGTGCCAGCAGCCCAAGATTACTTCAAGAGACCCAGTACTTC. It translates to CASSPRLLQETQYF.

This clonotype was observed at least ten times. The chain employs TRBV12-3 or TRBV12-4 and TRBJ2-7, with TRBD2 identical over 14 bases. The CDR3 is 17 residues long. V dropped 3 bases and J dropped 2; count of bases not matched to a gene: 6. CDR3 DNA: TGTGCCAGCAGTTTCGGGACTAGCGGGAGATATCCCTACGAGCAGTACTTC. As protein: CASSFGTSGRYPYEQYF.

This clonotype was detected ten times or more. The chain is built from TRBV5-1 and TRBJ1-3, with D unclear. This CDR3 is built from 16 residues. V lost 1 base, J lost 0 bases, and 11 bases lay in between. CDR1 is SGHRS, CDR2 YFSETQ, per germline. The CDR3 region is CASSLSGLNSGNTIYF. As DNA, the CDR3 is TGCGCCAGCAGCTTGTCAGGACTTAACTCTGGAAACACCATATATTTT. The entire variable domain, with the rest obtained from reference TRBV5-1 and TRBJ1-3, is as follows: KAGVTQTPRYLIKTRGQQVTLSCSPISGHRSVSWYQQTPGQGLQFLFEYFSETQRNKGNFPGRFSGRQFSNSRSEMNVSTLELGDSALYLCASSLSGLNSGNTIYFGEGSWLTVV.

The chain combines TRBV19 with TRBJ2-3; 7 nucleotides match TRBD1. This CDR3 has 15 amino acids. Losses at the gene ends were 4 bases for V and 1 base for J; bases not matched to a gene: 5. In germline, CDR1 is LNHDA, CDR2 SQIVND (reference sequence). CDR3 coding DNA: TGTGCCAGTAGTACCACCGGGACAGGCACAGATACGCAGTATTTT. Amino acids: CASSTTGTGTDTQYF.

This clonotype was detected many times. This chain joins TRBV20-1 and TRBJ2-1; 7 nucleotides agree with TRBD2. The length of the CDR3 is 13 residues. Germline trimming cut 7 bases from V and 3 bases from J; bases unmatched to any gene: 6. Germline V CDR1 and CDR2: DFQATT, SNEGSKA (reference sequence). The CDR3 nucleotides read TGCAGTGGCGGGGGTTCGAGCTACAATGAGCAGTTCTTC. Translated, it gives CSGGGSSYNEQFF.

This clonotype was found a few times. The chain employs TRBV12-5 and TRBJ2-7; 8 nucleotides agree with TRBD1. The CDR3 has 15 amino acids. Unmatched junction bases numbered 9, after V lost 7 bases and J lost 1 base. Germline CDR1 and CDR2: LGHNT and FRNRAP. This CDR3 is CASVPPGTGSYEQYF. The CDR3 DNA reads TGTGCTAGTGTTCCCCCCGGGACAGGATCCTACGAGCAGTACTTC.

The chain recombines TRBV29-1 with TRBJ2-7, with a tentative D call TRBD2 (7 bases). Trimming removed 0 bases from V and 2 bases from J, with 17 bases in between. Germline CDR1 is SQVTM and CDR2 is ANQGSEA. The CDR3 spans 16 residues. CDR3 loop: CSVEDLGEGTTYEQYF. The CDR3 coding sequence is TGCAGCGTTGAAGATCTCGGGGAGGGGACAACCTACGAGCAGTACTTC.

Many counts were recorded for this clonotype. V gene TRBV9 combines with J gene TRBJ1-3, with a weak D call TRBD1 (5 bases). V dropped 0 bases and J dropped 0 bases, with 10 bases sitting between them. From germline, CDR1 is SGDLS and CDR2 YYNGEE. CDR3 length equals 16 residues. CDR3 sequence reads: CASSVGGSSSGNTIYF. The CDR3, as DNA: TGTGCCAGCAGCGTAGGGGGGTCCAGCTCTGGAAACACCATATATTTT.

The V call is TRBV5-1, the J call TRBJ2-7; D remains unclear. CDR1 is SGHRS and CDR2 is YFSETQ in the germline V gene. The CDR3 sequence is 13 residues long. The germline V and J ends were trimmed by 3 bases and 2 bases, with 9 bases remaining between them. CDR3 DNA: TGCGCCAGCAGCTCGTCGTGGGCCTACGAGCAGTACTTC. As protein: CASSSSWAYEQYF.

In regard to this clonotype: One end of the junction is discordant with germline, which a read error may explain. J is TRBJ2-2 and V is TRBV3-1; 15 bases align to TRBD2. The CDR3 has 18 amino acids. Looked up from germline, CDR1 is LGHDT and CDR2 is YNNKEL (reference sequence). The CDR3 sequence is CASTQGLAGGPFTGELFF. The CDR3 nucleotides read TGTGCCAGCACCCAAGGACTAGCGGGGGGGCCGTTCACCGGGGAGCTGTTTTTT.

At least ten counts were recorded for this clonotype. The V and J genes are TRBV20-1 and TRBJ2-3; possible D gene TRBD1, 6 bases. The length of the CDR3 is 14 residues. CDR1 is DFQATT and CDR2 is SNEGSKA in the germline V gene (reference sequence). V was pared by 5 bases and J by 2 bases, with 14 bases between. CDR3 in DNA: TGCAGTGCTGCCGGGACACATTTCACAGATACGCAGTATTTT. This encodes CSAAGTHFTDTQYF.

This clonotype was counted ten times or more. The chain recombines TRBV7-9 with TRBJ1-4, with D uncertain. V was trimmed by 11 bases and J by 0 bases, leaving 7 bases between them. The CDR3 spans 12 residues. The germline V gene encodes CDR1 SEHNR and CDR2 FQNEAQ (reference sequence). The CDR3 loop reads CAGGATNEKLFF. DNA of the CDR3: TGTGCCGGAGGCGCAACTAATGAAAAACTGTTTTTT. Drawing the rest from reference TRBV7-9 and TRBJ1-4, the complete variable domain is DTGVSQNPRHKITKRGQNVTFRCDPISEHNRLYWYRQTLGQGPEFLTYFQNEAQLEKSRLLSDRFSAERPKGSFSTLEIQRTEQGDSAMYLCAGGATNEKLFFGSGTQLSVL.

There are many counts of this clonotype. CDR3 DNA sequence: TGCGCCAGCAGCTTGAGGGGAGCTGAAGCTTTCTTT. Translated: CASSLRGAEAFF. The rearrangement joins TRBV5-1 to TRBJ1-1, with D perhaps matching TRBD1 (5 bases). The V and J ends lost 1 base and 6 bases respectively, with 7 bases between them. The CDR3 spans 12 residues. From germline, CDR1 is SGHRS and CDR2 YFSETQ.